The source of this TCR beta chain is a study of blood T cell repertoires in COVID-19. Study-level background: Samples taken during acute and convalescent COVID-19 were collected in the United States, Italy and Spain.

The repertoire was sequenced with immunoSEQ multiplex PCR; TCRdb's copy has only in-frame clones and lacks some. The table has approximately 110,000 clones, more than 75% seen once. The V gene's germline CDR1 is KGHSY and CDR2 FQNENV. The CDR3 loop spans 15 amino acids. V lost 4 bases and J lost 4; bases outside the gene matches: 9. Sequencing used peripheral blood. The chain recombines TRBV16 with TRBJ1-2; 7 nucleotides agree with TRBD1. The clonotype comes from a woman aged 40-49 years with acute or convalescent COVID-19. CDR3 nucleotide sequence: TGTGCCAGCAGCCGGACGGGACAGATCTCCTATGGCTACACCTTC. It yields the protein CASSRTGQISYGYTF. The full variable domain, in which reference TRBV16 and TRBJ1-2 provide the parts outside the CDR3, is GEEVAQTPKHLVRGEGQKAKLYCAPIKGHSYVFWYQQVLKNEFKFLISFQNENVFDETGMPKERFSAKCLPNSPCSLEIQATKLEDSAVYFCASSRTGQISYGYTFGSGTRLTVV.